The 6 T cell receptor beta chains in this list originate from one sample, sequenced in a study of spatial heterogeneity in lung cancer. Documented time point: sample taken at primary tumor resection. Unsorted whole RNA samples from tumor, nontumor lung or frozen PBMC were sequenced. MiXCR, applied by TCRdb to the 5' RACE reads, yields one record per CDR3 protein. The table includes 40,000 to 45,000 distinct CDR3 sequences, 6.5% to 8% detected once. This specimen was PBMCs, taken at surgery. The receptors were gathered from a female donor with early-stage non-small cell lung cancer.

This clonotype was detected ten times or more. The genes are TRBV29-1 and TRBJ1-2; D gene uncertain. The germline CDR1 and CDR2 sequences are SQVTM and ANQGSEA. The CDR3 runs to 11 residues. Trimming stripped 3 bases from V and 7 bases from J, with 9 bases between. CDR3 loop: CSVDGSSGYTF. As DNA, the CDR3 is TGCAGCGTTGATGGGTCCTCTGGCTACACCTTC.

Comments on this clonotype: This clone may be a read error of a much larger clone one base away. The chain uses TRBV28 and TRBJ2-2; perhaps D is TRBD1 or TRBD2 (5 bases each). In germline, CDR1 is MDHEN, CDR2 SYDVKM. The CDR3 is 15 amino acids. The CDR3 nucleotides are TGTGCCAGCAGACTGGGCAGGGCTGGCACCGGGGAGCTGTTATTT. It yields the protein CASRLGRAGTGELLF.

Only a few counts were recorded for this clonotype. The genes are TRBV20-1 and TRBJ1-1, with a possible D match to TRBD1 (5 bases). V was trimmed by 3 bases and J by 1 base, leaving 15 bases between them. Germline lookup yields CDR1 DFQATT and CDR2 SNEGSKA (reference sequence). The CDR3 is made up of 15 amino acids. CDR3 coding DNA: TGCAGTGCTAGGTCGGGGGTAAGGAGGAACACTGAAGCTTTCTTT. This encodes CSARSGVRRNTEAFF.

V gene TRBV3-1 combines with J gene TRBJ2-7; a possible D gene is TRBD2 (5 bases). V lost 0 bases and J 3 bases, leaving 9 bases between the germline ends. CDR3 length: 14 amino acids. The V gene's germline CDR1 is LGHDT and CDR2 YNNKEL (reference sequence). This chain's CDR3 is CASSQDERNYEQYF. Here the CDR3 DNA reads TGTGCCAGCAGCCAAGACGAGCGGAACTACGAGCAGTACTTC.

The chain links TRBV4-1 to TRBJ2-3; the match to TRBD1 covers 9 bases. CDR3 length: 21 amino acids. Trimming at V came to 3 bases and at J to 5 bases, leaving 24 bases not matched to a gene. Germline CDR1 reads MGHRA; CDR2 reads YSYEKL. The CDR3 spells CASSHLPVRDRVLSHRDTQYF. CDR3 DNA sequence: TGCGCCAGCAGCCACCTCCCCGTCCGGGACAGGGTGCTTTCTCATCGAGATACGCAGTATTTT.

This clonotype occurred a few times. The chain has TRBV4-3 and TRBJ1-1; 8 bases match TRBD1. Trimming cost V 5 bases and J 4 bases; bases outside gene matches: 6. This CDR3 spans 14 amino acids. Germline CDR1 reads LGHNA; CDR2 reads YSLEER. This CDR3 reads CASSTRTGITEAFF. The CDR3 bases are TGCGCCAGCAGCACAAGGACAGGGATCACTGAAGCTTTCTTT.